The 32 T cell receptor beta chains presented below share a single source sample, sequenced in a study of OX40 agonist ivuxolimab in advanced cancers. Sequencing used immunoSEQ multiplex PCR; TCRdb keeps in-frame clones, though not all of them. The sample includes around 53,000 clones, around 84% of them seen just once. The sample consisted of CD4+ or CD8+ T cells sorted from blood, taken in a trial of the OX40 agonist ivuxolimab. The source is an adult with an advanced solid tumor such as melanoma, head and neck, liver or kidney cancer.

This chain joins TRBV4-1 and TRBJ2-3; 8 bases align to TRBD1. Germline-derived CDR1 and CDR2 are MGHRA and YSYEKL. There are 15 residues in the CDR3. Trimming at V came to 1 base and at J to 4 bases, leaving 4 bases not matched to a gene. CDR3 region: CASSQVQGEADTQYF. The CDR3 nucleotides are TGCGCCAGCAGCCAAGTACAGGGGGAGGCAGATACGCAGTATTTT.

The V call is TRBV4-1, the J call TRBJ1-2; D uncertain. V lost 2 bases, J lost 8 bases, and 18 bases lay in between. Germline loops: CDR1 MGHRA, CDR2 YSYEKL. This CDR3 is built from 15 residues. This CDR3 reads CASSQSSGGLRGYTF. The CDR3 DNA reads TGCGCCAGCAGCCAAAGTTCGGGCGGACTGCGGGGCTACACCTTC.

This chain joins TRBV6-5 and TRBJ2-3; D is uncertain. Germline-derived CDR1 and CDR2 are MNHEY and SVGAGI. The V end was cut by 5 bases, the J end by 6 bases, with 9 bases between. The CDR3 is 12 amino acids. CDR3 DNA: TGTGCCAGCAGTGGACCATCTGATACGCAGTATTTT. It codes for CASSGPSDTQYF.

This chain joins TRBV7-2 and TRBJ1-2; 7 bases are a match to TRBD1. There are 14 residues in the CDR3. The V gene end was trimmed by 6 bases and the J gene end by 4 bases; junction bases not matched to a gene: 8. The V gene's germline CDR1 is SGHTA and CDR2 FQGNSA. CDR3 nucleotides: TGTGCCAGCAGTTACACAGGGGCCGCCTATGGCTACACCTTC. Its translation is CASSYTGAAYGYTF.

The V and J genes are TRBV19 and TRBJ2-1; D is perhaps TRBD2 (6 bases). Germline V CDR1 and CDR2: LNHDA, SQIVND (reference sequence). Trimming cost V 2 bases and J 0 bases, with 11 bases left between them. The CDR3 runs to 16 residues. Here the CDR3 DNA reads TGTGCCAGTAGTATATCGGGGGAAAGCTCCTACAATGAGCAGTTCTTC. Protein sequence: CASSISGESSYNEQFF.

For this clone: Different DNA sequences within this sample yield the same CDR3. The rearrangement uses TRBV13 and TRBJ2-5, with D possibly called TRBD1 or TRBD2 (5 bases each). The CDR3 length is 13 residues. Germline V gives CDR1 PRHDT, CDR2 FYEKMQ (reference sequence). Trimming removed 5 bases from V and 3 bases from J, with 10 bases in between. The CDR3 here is CASSPGTEETQYF. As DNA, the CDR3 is TGTGCCAGCAGCCCCGGGACGGAAGAGACCCAGTACTTC. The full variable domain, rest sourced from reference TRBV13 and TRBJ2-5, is AAGVIQSPRHLIKEKRETATLKCYPIPRHDTVYWYQQGPGQDPQFLISFYEKMQSDKGSIPDRFSAQQFSDYHSELNMSSLELGDSALYFCASSPGTEETQYFGPGTRLLVL.

The CDR3, as DNA: TGTGCCGTGCAGGATAACTCTGGAAACACCATATATTTT. It translates to CAVQDNSGNTIYF. This rearrangement joins TRBV19 to TRBJ1-3; D unclear. Per germline, CDR1 LNHDA and CDR2 SQIVND (reference sequence). The CDR3 spans 13 residues. V was trimmed by 11 bases and J by 0 bases, leaving 11 bases between them.

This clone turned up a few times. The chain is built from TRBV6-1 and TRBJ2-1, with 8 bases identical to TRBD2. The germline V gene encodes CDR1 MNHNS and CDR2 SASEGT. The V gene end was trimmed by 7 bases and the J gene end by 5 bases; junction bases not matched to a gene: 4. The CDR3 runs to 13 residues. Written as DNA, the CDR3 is TGTGCCAGCATGATAGCGGGGCACAATGAGCAGTTCTTC. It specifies CASMIAGHNEQFF.

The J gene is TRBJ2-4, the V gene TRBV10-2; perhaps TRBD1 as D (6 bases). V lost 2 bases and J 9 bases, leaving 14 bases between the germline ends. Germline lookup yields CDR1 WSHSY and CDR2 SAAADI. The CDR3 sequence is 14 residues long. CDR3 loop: CASSELSKTGIQYF. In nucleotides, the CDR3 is TGCGCCAGCAGTGAGCTTTCAAAGACAGGCATTCAGTACTTC.

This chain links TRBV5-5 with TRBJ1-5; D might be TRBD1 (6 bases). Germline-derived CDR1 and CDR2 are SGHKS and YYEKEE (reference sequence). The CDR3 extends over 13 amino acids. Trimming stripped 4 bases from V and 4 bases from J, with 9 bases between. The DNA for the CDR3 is TGTGCCAGCAGCCGGCAGGGGAATCAGCCCCAGCATTTT. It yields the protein CASSRQGNQPQHF.

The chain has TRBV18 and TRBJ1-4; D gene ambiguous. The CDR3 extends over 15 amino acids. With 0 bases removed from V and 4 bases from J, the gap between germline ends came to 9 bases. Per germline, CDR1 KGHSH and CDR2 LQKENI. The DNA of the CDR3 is TGTGCCAGCTCACCACCTGAGGAAGATAATGAAAAACTGTTTTTT. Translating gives CASSPPEEDNEKLFF.

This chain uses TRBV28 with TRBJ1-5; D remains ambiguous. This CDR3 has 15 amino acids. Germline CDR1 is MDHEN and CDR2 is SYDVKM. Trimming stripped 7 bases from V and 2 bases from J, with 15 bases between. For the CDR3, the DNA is TGTGCCAGCACCCCGGGTGGAGTGGGCAATCAGCCCCAGCATTTT. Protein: CASTPGGVGNQPQHF.

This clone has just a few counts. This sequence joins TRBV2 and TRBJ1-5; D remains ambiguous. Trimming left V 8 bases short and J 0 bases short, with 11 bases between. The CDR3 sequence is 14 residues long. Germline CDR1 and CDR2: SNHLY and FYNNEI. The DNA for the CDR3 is TGTGCCAGCTGGGCCCAGATTAGCAATCAGCCCCAGCATTTT. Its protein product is CASWAQISNQPQHF.

CDR3 sequence: CASSQDPGEDTQYF. For the CDR3, the DNA is TGCGCCAGCAGCCAAGATCCGGGGGAGGATACGCAGTATTTT. The V gene is TRBV4-3, the J gene TRBJ2-3; D is perhaps TRBD2 (6 bases). V was pared by 0 bases and J by 6 bases, with 10 bases between. Germline V gives CDR1 LGHNA, CDR2 YSLEER. The CDR3 is 14 residues long.

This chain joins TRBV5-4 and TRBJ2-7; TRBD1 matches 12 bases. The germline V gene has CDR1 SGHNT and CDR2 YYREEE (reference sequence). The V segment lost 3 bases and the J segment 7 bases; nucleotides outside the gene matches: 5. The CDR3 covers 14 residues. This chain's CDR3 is CASSWRDRGLEQYF. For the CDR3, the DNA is TGTGCCAGCAGCTGGAGGGACAGGGGGCTTGAGCAGTACTTC.

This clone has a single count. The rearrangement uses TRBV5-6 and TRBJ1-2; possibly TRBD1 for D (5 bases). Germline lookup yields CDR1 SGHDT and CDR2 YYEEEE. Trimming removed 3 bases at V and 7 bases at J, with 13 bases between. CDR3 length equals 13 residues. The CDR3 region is CASSSGLTGGYTF. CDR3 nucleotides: TGTGCCAGCAGCTCGGGGCTTACGGGTGGCTACACCTTC.

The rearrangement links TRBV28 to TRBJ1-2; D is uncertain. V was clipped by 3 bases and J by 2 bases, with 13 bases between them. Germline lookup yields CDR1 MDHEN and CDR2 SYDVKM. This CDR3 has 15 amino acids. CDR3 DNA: TGTGCCAGCAGTTTCCAGCCTGACCGAAACTATGGCTACACCTTC. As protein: CASSFQPDRNYGYTF.

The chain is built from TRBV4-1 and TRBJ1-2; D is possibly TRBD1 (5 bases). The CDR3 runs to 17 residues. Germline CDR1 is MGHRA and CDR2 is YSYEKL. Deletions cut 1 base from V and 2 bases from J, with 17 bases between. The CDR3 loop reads CASSQVPGGGSNYGYTF. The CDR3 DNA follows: TGCGCCAGCAGCCAAGTTCCCGGGGGGGGTTCGAACTATGGCTACACCTTC.

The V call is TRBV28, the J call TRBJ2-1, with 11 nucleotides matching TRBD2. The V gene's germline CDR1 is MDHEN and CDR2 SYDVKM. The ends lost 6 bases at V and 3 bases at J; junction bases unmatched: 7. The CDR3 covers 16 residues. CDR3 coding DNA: TGTGCCAGCAGCAACCCTAGCGGGGGGTTCTACAATGAGCAGTTCTTC. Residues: CASSNPSGGFYNEQFF.

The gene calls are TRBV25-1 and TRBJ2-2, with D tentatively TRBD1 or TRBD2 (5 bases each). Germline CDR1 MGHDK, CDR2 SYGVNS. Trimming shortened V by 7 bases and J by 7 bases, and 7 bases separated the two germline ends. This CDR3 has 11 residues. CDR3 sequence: CASNGGGELFF. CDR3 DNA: TGTGCCAGCAATGGGGGCGGGGAGCTGTTTTTT.

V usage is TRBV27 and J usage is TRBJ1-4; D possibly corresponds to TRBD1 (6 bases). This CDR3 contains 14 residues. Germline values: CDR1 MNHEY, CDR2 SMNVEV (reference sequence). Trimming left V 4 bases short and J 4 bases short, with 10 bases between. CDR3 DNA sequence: TGTGCCAGCAGTTCACACAGGGTTAATGAAAAACTGTTTTTT. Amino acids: CASSSHRVNEKLFF.

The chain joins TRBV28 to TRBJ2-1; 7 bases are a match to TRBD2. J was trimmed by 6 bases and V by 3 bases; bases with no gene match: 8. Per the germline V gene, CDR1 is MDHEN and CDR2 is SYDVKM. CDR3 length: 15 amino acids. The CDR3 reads CASSFVGGSLNEQFF. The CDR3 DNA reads TGTGCCAGCAGTTTCGTCGGGGGGAGCCTCAATGAGCAGTTCTTC.

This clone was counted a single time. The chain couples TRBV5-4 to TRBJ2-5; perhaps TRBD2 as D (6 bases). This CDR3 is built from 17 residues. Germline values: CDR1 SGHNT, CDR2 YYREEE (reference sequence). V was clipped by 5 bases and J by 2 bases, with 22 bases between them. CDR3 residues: CASSPDHGTPLQETQYF. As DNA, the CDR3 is TGTGCCAGCAGTCCCGATCATGGGACTCCATTACAAGAGACCCAGTACTTC.

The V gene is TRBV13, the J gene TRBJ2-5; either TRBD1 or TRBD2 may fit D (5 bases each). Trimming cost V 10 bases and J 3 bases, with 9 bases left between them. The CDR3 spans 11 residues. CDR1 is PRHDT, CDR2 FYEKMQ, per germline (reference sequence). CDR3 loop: CATGDEETQYF. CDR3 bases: TGTGCCACCGGGGACGAAGAGACCCAGTACTTC.

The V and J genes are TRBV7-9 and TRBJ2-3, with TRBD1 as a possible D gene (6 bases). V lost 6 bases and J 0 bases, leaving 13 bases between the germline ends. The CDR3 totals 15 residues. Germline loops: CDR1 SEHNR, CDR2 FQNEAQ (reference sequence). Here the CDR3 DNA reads TGTGCCAGCAGACAAACGACAGGTAGCACAGATACGCAGTATTTT. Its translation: CASRQTTGSTDTQYF.

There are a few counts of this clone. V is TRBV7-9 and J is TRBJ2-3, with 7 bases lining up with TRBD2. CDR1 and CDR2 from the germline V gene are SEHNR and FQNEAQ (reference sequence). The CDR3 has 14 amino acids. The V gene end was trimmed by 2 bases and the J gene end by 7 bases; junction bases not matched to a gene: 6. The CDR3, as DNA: TGTGCCAGCAGCTTATCGGGGGGTGAGAATACGCAGTATTTT. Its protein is CASSLSGGENTQYF.

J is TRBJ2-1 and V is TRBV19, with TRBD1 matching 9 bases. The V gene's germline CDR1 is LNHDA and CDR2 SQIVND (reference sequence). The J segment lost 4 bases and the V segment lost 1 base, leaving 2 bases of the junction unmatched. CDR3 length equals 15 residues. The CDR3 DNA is TGTGCCAGTAGTATAGGGGGGACAGGGTACAATGAGCAGTTCTTC. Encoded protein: CASSIGGTGYNEQFF.

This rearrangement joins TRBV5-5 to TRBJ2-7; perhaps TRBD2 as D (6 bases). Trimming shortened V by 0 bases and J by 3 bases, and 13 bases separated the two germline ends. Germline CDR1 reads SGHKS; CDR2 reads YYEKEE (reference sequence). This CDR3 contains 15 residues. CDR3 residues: CASSLDWRANYEQYV. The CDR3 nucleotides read TGTGCCAGCAGCTTGGATTGGAGGGCGAACTACGAGCAGTACGTC.

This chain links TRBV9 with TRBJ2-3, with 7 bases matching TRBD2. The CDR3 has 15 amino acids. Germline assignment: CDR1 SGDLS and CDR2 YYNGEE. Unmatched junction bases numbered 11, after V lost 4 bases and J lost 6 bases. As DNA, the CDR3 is TGTGCCAGCAGCTCCTCCCGGGGGGAGTGGGATACGCAGTATTTT. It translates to CASSSSRGEWDTQYF. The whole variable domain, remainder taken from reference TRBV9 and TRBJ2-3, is DSGVTQTPKHLITATGQRVTLRCSPRSGDLSVYWYQQSLDQGLQFLIQYYNGEERAKGNILERFSAQQFPDLHSELNLSSLELGDSALYFCASSSSRGEWDTQYFGPGTRLTVL.

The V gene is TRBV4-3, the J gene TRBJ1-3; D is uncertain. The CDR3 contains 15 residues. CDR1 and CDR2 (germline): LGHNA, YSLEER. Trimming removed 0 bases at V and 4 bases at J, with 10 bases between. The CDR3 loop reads CASSQDRHGGNTIYF. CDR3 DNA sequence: TGCGCCAGCAGCCAAGATAGACACGGAGGAAACACCATATATTTT.

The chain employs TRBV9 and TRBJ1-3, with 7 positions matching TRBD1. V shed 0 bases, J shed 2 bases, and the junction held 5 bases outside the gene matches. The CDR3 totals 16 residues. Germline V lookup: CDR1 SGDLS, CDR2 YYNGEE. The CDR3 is CASSVEGRGTGNTIYF. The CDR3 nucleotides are TGTGCCAGCAGCGTAGAAGGCAGGGGGACTGGAAACACCATATATTTT.

CDR3 amino acids: CASSREAGTGDTEAFF. CDR3 in DNA: TGTGCCAGCAGTCGGGAGGCCGGGACAGGGGACACTGAAGCTTTCTTT. This chain uses TRBV28 with TRBJ1-1, with 10 bases fitting TRBD1. V was pared by 5 bases and J by 3 bases, with 9 bases of the junction left unmatched. The CDR3 runs 16 residues. Germline V gene data show CDR1 as MDHEN and CDR2 as SYDVKM.